The sequence of this T cell receptor beta chain was determined in a study of T cell clonotyping in hematopoietic cell transplantation (dated by TCRdb to 2020 to 2023). For the study in its entirety: A total of 110 to 150 blood samples were gathered in the study from roughly 37 consecutive transplant recipients along with their related donors. Recruitment of patients ran from late 2015 to early 2017, and follow-up continued until September 2020 or until death.

The germline ends are 11 bases apart after V is trimmed by 1 base and J by 4 bases. The CDR3 goes from the cysteine to the phenylalanine over 14 residues. Of all the DNA, just the CDR3 is kept, 42 bases in frame from base 1. From the germline V gene (reference sequence), CDR1 is GTSNPN and CDR2 is SVGIG. Reading the label with the study, this specimen's time point is: 180 days after allo-HCT. Blood from recipients was drawn about 28 days before transplant and again at days 30, 100 and 180 after transplant. Using Nuclei Lysis Solution, genomic DNA was extracted from unfractionated peripheral blood mononuclear cells that were either fresh or cryopreserved. About this clone: No cognate antigen has been identified for it. Base qualities are missing; no much larger clone stands one base away.

The immunoSEQ assay, a bias-controlled multiplex PCR with V- and J-specific primers, was used to amplify TCR beta CDR3 regions from genomic DNA. In a second PCR step, a proprietary barcode and Illumina adapter sequences were attached to the CDR3 amplicons. An Illumina MiSeq instrument was used to sequence the CDR3 libraries. In the authors' own workflow: Export and quality control were performed with immunoSEQ Analyzer 3.0, and downstream analyses were performed with R Bioconductor and Immunarch. Only productive rearrangements in the normalized downsampled data set went into calculating the repertoire metrics. In the normalized cohort, a clonotype counted as pathologically expanded if the clonotype was larger than 5 templates. The Inverse Simpson Index was used to measure repertoire diversity. The non-normalized data set was used for CMV-specificity analyses so that all clonotypes could be captured. TCRdb mirrors the immuneACCESS table, restricted to in-frame sequences. Some clones are absent from its copies; in checked studies, under half trace to an unresolved V gene, and the reason for the others is unknown. The V and J calls and the clone size are those of that table, but D and trimming were determined from the DNA. The sample has several thousand clones on record, roughly 29% of them singletons. The top ten hold 13% to 15% of the sample.

Broader findings and caveats from the paper: Broader posttransplant TCR repertoire diversity was predicted by donor and pretransplant recipient Inverse Simpson Index values. A decrease in recipient TCR diversity was observed after transplant, and a progressive increase in pathologically expanded clonotypes was seen from day 30 to day 180. The sample size was limited and the cells went unsorted, which meant the CD4 and CD8 repertoire contributions could not be told apart. Just a small fraction of recipient repertoires overlapped with donor repertoires, and more than 97% appeared de novo at the given depth.

The sequence links TRBV30 to TRBJ1-5; the D gene remains uncertain. The material was peripheral blood mononuclear cells, obtained 180 days after allogeneic stem cell transplant. This TCR was recovered from a male patient in his thirties or forties who had an allogeneic stem cell transplant from an unrelated donor, so the T cells may come from the graft donor. Some clones in this sample may be carry-over from other donors' samples. This receptor carries the CDR3 CAWSGNAANQPQHF. The base sequence is TGTGCCTGGAGTGGAAATGCAGCGAATCAGCCCCAGCATTTT.